The present TCR beta chain was sequenced within a study of tumor-infiltrating lymphocytes in primary liver carcinoma. For the study at large: Each participant had primary liver carcinoma, and surgical resection was the treatment.

Germline DNA was extracted alongside blood RNA, which was obtained from unsorted whole blood. The CDR3 sequence is 11 residues long. Germline V gene sequence: CDR1 MNHEY, CDR2 SVGAGI. V was shortened by 4 bases and J by 6 bases, with 3 bases between the two germline ends. Production of TCR beta cDNA used 500 ng total RNA together with a constant-region primer. Construction of TCR beta libraries relied on three successive nested multiplex PCR rounds employing slightly modified ARM-PCR. Rounds one and two of PCR, each of 10 cycles, were primed with TRBV1-TRBV30 forward primers and a C-beta reverse primer. TCRdb redid the calling of the multiplex PCR reads with MiXCR, one entry per CDR3 protein. The sample includes about 180,000 distinct CDR3 sequences, about 60% of them seen just once.

Sequenced sample: peripheral blood. The TCR was taken from a man aged 35-49 years with primary liver carcinoma and hepatitis B virus infection. The chain recombines TRBV6-5 with TRBJ1-4, with D unclear. The CDR3 DNA reads as TGTGCCAGCAGTTCGTATGAAAAACTGTTTTTT. Protein sequence: CASSSYEKLFF.